A single sample gave rise to the 32 T cell receptor beta chains below, sequenced in a study of blood T cell repertoires in COVID-19 (dated by TCRdb to the early 2020s). Libraries were built with the immunoSEQ multiplex PCR assay. TCRdb's version of the immuneACCESS table is confined to in-frame rearrangements and falls short of the full clone set. An unresolved V gene accounts for under half of the shortfall where checked; the remainder is of unknown origin. Counted in this sample were hundreds of thousands of clones; approximately 83% of them appeared once. The top ten clonotypes cover approximately 12% of the sample. The specimen was peripheral blood. The receptor source for this set is a human donor in a cohort sampled during active COVID-19.

This chain joins TRBV7-9 and TRBJ2-1; D is unclear. V gave up 3 bases and J gave up 3 bases, with 6 bases separating them. Germline CDR1 and CDR2: SEHNR and FQNEAQ (reference sequence). The CDR3 loop spans 13 amino acids. The CDR3 region is CASSFRSYNEQFF. DNA of the CDR3: TGTGCCAGCAGCTTTAGGAGCTACAATGAGCAGTTCTTC.

The CDR3 reads CASSQGIDQPQHF. The CDR3 DNA reads as TGTGCCAGTTCCCAGGGTATCGATCAGCCCCAGCATTTT. This chain joins TRBV19 and TRBJ1-5, with D possibly matching TRBD1 (5 bases). This CDR3 comprises 13 residues. Trimming pared 8 bases from V and 5 bases from J, leaving 13 bases between. CDR1 LNHDA and CDR2 SQIVND come from the germline V gene (reference sequence).

The rearrangement links TRBV5-5 to TRBJ2-7, with 8 bases aligning to TRBD2. The ends lost 0 bases at V and 1 base at J; junction bases unmatched: 6. The length of the CDR3 is 16 residues. Germline V gene sequence: CDR1 SGHKS, CDR2 YYEKEE (reference sequence). DNA of the CDR3: TGTGCCAGCAGCTTGGGTGAGGGACTAGTATCCTACGAGCAGTACTTC. Its protein is CASSLGEGLVSYEQYF.

This clone was counted once. This CDR3 is CASSPPIAGGRETQYF. The CDR3 region has the DNA TGTGCCAGCAGCCCCCCAATAGCGGGAGGGAGAGAGACCCAGTACTTC. The chain has TRBV7-8 and TRBJ2-5, with TRBD2 matching 11 bases. The CDR3 spans 16 residues. In germline, CDR1 is SGHVS, CDR2 FQNEAQ. V was pared by 5 bases and J by 4 bases, with 9 bases of the junction left unmatched.

The chain has TRBV20-1 and TRBJ1-6, with D hard to call. The length of the CDR3 is 13 residues. In germline, CDR1 is DFQATT, CDR2 SNEGSKA (reference sequence). Trimming removed 3 bases at V and 9 bases at J, with 12 bases between. Here the CDR3 DNA reads TGCAGTGCTAGTCCCGATACTGTTTCACCCCTCCACTTT. Translating gives CSASPDTVSPLHF.

This chain uses TRBV18 with TRBJ2-2; 7 bases align to TRBD2. Germline V gene data show CDR1 as KGHSH and CDR2 as LQKENI. There are 17 residues in the CDR3. J gave up 0 bases and V 3 bases, and 7 bases lay outside the gene matches. The CDR3 loop reads CASSPRIAGANTGELFF. The CDR3 nucleotides read TGTGCCAGCTCACCGCGAATAGCGGGCGCGAACACCGGGGAGCTGTTTTTT.

This clone was found once. The chain couples TRBV14 to TRBJ2-1, with TRBD2 matching 10 bases. The CDR3 spans 14 residues. The V segment lost 6 bases and the J segment 8 bases; nucleotides outside the gene matches: 7. Germline assignment: CDR1 SGHDN and CDR2 FVKESK. DNA for the CDR3: TGTGCCAGCAGACAGGGGCTAGCGGGAGATGAGCAGTTCTTC. Protein product: CASRQGLAGDEQFF.

The CDR3 bases are TGTGCCAGCAGCTCCCGACAGGGCCACGAGCAGTACTTC. Protein sequence: CASSSRQGHEQYF. V and J are TRBV3-1 (or the pseudogene TRBV3-2) and TRBJ2-7, with TRBD1 matching 7 bases. V was clipped by 5 bases and J by 5 bases; unmatched bases: 6. The CDR3 is 13 residues long. From germline, CDR1 is LGHDT and CDR2 YNNKEL (reference sequence).

V gene TRBV4-1 combines with J gene TRBJ2-7; 7 nucleotides match TRBD1. V lost 2 bases, J lost 4 bases, and 5 bases stayed unmatched. Looked up from germline, CDR1 is MGHRA and CDR2 is YSYEKL. This CDR3 comprises 14 residues. The CDR3 sequence is CASSQRQGGYEQYF. CDR3 bases: TGCGCCAGCAGCCAAAGACAGGGTGGGTACGAGCAGTACTTC.

The chain couples TRBV2 to TRBJ1-3; D might be TRBD1 (6 bases). Trimming took 7 bases from V and 1 from J, leaving 11 bases between them. Germline-derived CDR1 and CDR2 are SNHLY and FYNNEI. This CDR3 spans 14 amino acids. CDR3 in DNA: TGTGCCAGCACAAACAGGGTTTCTGGAAACACCATATATTTT. Encoded protein: CASTNRVSGNTIYF. Complete variable domain (other parts from reference TRBV2 and TRBJ1-3): EPEVTQTPSHQVTQMGQEVILRCVPISNHLYFYWYRQILGQKVEFLVSFYNNEISEKSEIFDDQFSVERPDGSNFTLKIRSTKLEDSAMYFCASTNRVSGNTIYFGEGSWLTVV.

The chain has TRBV9 and TRBJ2-1; 7 nucleotides line up with TRBD2. This CDR3 has 16 amino acids. V shed 4 bases and J 9 bases; nucleotides not matched to a gene: 16. CDR1 SGDLS and CDR2 YYNGEE come from the germline V gene. CDR3 nucleotides: TGTGCCAGCAGCCGGAGCGGGGAAGGAGGGAACAGTGAGCAGTTCTTC. Amino acid sequence: CASSRSGEGGNSEQFF.

The rearrangement links TRBV15 to TRBJ1-6; D gene ambiguous. This CDR3 region has 16 residues. Trimming shortened V by 0 bases and J by 10 bases, and 16 bases separated the two germline ends. From germline, CDR1 is LNHNV and CDR2 YYDKDF (reference sequence). The CDR3 DNA reads TGTGCCACCAGCAGAGATTCGGCGGGCCTAGGCTCACCCCTCCACTTT. Translating it yields CATSRDSAGLGSPLHF.

This sequence joins TRBV7-9 and TRBJ2-7, with 9 bases that match TRBD1. Germline lookup yields CDR1 SEHNR and CDR2 FQNEAQ (reference sequence). The ends lost 5 bases at V and 3 bases at J; junction bases unmatched: 11. CDR3 length: 16 residues. The CDR3 DNA is TGTGCCAGCAGCCCCGATGCCGGGACAGGGATCTACGAGCAGTACTTC. Translating gives CASSPDAGTGIYEQYF.

This clone was counted ten times or more. V usage is TRBV10-3 and J usage is TRBJ1-1, with TRBD1 as a possible D gene (5 bases). V was pared by 2 bases and J by 0 bases, with 10 bases between. The CDR3 length is 15 residues. Germline CDR1 reads ENHRY; CDR2 reads SYGVKD. This CDR3 is CAISEDSMMNTEAFF. CDR3 DNA sequence: TGTGCCATCAGTGAGGACAGCATGATGAACACTGAAGCTTTCTTT.

The J gene is TRBJ1-1, the V gene TRBV5-1; 7 positions agree with TRBD1. Germline trimming cut 0 bases from V and 2 bases from J; bases unmatched to any gene: 4. Germline values: CDR1 SGHRS, CDR2 YFSETQ. The CDR3 is made up of 15 amino acids. The CDR3 loop is CASSLGTGVNTEAFF. In DNA, the CDR3 is TGCGCCAGCAGCTTGGGGACAGGTGTTAACACTGAAGCTTTCTTT.

The chain has TRBV18 and TRBJ2-3; possible D gene TRBD1, 6 bases. There are 16 residues in the CDR3. Trimming shortened V by 2 bases and J by 4 bases, and 16 bases separated the two germline ends. Germline V gene data show CDR1 as KGHSH and CDR2 as LQKENI. The CDR3 sequence: CASSPSARGVADTQYF. The CDR3 DNA sequence: TGTGCCAGCTCACCATCGGCCAGGGGTGTAGCAGATACGCAGTATTTT.

This chain uses TRBV18 with TRBJ2-3; D is possibly TRBD2 (6 bases). Trimming cost V 3 bases and J 0 bases, with 13 bases left between them. CDR3 length: 16 amino acids. CDR1 KGHSH and CDR2 LQKENI come from the germline V gene. The DNA for the CDR3 is TGTGCCAGCTCACCCTCCCCACTAGCCAGCACAGATACGCAGTATTTT. Its translation: CASSPSPLASTDTQYF.

The genes are TRBV2 and TRBJ2-1, with a possible D match to TRBD2 (6 bases). Deletions cut 5 bases from V and 4 bases from J, with 18 bases between. The CDR3 runs 16 residues. CDR1 SNHLY and CDR2 FYNNEI come from the germline V gene. The CDR3 loop reads CASSLGMGLTYNEQFF. For the CDR3, the DNA is TGTGCCAGCAGTTTGGGCATGGGACTGACATACAATGAGCAGTTCTTC. Full variable domain (remainder filled in from reference TRBV2 and TRBJ2-1): EPEVTQTPSHQVTQMGQEVILRCVPISNHLYFYWYRQILGQKVEFLVSFYNNEISEKSEIFDDQFSVERPDGSNFTLKIRSTKLEDSAMYFCASSLGMGLTYNEQFFGPGTRLTVL.

The J gene is TRBJ2-1, the V gene TRBV7-3; 15 bases are shared with TRBD2. CDR3 length: 21 residues. Germline lookup yields CDR1 SGHTA and CDR2 FQGTGA. The ends lost 1 base at V and 7 bases at J; junction bases unmatched: 17. The CDR3 DNA sequence: TGTGCCAGCAGCTTAATGGTGGGGATCGGGACTAGCGGGAGGTTCGGGAATGAGCAGTTCTTC. Its translation is CASSLMVGIGTSGRFGNEQFF.

The chain links TRBV29-1 to TRBJ1-3, with D unresolved. V was cut by 5 bases and J by 0 bases, with 14 bases left in between. CDR3 length: 15 amino acids. CDR1 SQVTM and CDR2 ANQGSEA come from the germline V gene. The CDR3 here is CSVRKTGSSGNTIYF. CDR3 coding DNA: TGCAGCGTTCGCAAAACTGGGAGCTCTGGAAACACCATATATTTT.

The chain uses TRBV2 and TRBJ2-2; the match to TRBD2 covers 12 bases. V was clipped by 10 bases and J by 4 bases; unmatched bases: 4. Germline CDR1 and CDR2: SNHLY and FYNNEI. The CDR3 has 14 amino acids. CDR3 region: CATLLAGGTGELFF. The CDR3 bases are TGTGCCACCCTACTAGCGGGAGGCACCGGGGAGCTGTTTTTT.

Only a few counts were recorded for this clone. CDR3 bases: TGTGCCTGGAGTAGACAGGCACTGGTGGGGGACCCCATCTACGAGCAGTACTTC. Encoded protein: CAWSRQALVGDPIYEQYF. The rearrangement uses TRBV30 and TRBJ2-7; TRBD1 is a possible D gene (6 bases). The ends were cut back, 2 bases at V and 3 bases at J, with 26 bases in the middle. CDR1 is GTSNPN, CDR2 SVGIG, per germline (reference sequence). The CDR3 covers 18 residues.

The chain uses TRBV5-1 and TRBJ1-4, with D hard to call. The V end was cut by 2 bases, the J end by 2 bases, with 10 bases between. The CDR3 loop spans 15 amino acids. Germline V gene data show CDR1 as SGHRS and CDR2 as YFSETQ. CDR3 amino acids: CASSLGGLTNEKLFF. In nucleotides, the CDR3 is TGCGCCAGCAGCTTAGGAGGGCTGACTAATGAAAAACTGTTTTTT.

The rearrangement joins TRBV27 to TRBJ2-5; no firm D call. The CDR3 totals 14 residues. V was pared by 5 bases and J by 2 bases, with 12 bases between. Germline V gene lookup returns CDR1 MNHEY and CDR2 SMNVEV (reference sequence). CDR3 residues: CASSPPGAQETQYF. The CDR3 nucleotides read TGTGCCAGCAGTCCCCCCGGAGCGCAAGAGACCCAGTACTTC.

This rearrangement joins TRBV28 to TRBJ2-4; 8 bases match TRBD1. V was pared by 5 bases and J by 6 bases, with 6 bases of the junction left unmatched. This CDR3 comprises 14 residues. Germline V gene sequence: CDR1 MDHEN, CDR2 SYDVKM. DNA for the CDR3: TGTGCCAGCAGTAGGACAGGGAGTAGAAACATTCAGTACTTC. It specifies CASSRTGSRNIQYF. The full variable domain, in which reference TRBV28 and TRBJ2-4 provide the parts outside the CDR3, is DVKVTQSSRYLVKRTGEKVFLECVQDMDHENMFWYRQDPGLGLRLIYFSYDVKMKEKGDIPEGYSVSREKKERFSLILESASTNQTSMYLCASSRTGSRNIQYFGAGTRLSVL.

This clone is a singleton in its sample. The V gene is TRBV2, the J gene TRBJ1-6; D is possibly TRBD1 (5 bases). Trimming took 11 bases from V and 6 from J, leaving 14 bases between them. The CDR3 covers 13 residues. Germline CDR1 and CDR2: SNHLY and FYNNEI. This CDR3 is CAGKGALNSPLHF. CDR3 sequence (DNA): TGTGCCGGCAAAGGGGCGCTTAATTCACCCCTCCACTTT.

The rearrangement links TRBV4-1 to TRBJ1-5, with TRBD1 matching 9 bases. This CDR3 contains 16 residues. CDR1 and CDR2 from the germline V gene are MGHRA and YSYEKL. V dropped 4 bases and J dropped 4; count of bases not matched to a gene: 8. The CDR3 loop reads CASSPYDRGGNQPQHF. The DNA for the CDR3 is TGCGCCAGCAGCCCCTACGACAGGGGGGGAAATCAGCCCCAGCATTTT.

The J gene is TRBJ2-3, the V gene TRBV18; D possibly corresponds to TRBD2 (6 bases). Trimming shortened V by 3 bases and J by 4 bases, and 8 bases separated the two germline ends. This CDR3 contains 13 residues. In germline, CDR1 is KGHSH, CDR2 LQKENI. In nucleotides, the CDR3 is TGTGCCAGCTCACCTAGACTAGCAGATACGCAGTATTTT. This translates into CASSPRLADTQYF.

This chain links TRBV3-1 (or the pseudogene TRBV3-2) with TRBJ1-6, with 7 bases aligning to TRBD1. V trimming: 6 bases; J trimming: 5 bases; junction bases outside the gene matches: 7. There are 15 residues in the CDR3. CDR1 and CDR2 from the germline V gene are LGHDT and YNNKEL (reference sequence). CDR3 bases: TGTGCCAGCAGGGTAGGGGGCGCGGATAATTCACCCCTCCACTTT. It is translated as CASRVGGADNSPLHF.

The chain links TRBV19 to TRBJ2-1, with TRBD2 identical over 9 bases. The CDR3 totals 22 residues. After removal of 10 bases from V and 2 bases from J, the junction contained 30 bases not matched to a gene. The germline V gene encodes CDR1 LNHDA and CDR2 SQIVND (reference sequence). The CDR3 protein is CATGPQLGQTYSGRGAYNEQFF. In nucleotides, the CDR3 is TGTGCCACCGGCCCCCAACTCGGACAGACCTATAGCGGGAGAGGGGCCTACAATGAGCAGTTCTTC.

The chain couples TRBV19 to TRBJ1-1, with unresolved D. Germline assignment: CDR1 LNHDA and CDR2 SQIVND (reference sequence). There are 17 residues in the CDR3. V lost 3 bases and J lost 5, with 22 bases in between. The CDR3, as DNA: TGTGCCAGTAGTATCCCCCCACGGCAGGAGGGAGGGACTGAAGCTTTCTTT. Translating gives CASSIPPRQEGGTEAFF.

The chain uses TRBV7-9 and TRBJ2-5, with D unresolved. Trimming pared 6 bases from V and 5 bases from J, leaving 13 bases between. From germline, CDR1 is SEHNR and CDR2 FQNEAQ (reference sequence). CDR3 size: 13 residues. CDR3 loop: CASSLGDWETQYF. The CDR3 DNA sequence: TGTGCCAGCAGTCTTGGAGACTGGGAGACCCAGTACTTC.